The 3 T cell receptor beta chains listed next were all sequenced from one sample in a study of cytomegalovirus exposure and HLA in healthy donors. Primers: 60 Vbeta forward and 13 Jbeta reverse. Sequenced by immunoSEQ multiplex PCR; TCRdb stores in-frame clones only, minus some. The table shows about 180,000 clones, with approximately 80% occurring only once. The specimen was PBMCs. The source is a girl aged 5-17 years in good health and CMV-seropositive.

The chain recombines TRBV19 with TRBJ2-2, with TRBD1 matching 10 bases. J was trimmed by 6 bases and V by 2 bases; bases with no gene match: 6. The CDR3 has 16 residues. From germline, CDR1 is LNHDA and CDR2 SQIVND (reference sequence). The CDR3 region has the DNA TGTGCCAGTAGTATACCCGGGACAGGGGCCGCCGGGGAGCTGTTTTTT. This encodes CASSIPGTGAAGELFF.

This clone was observed once. The chain employs TRBV5-1 and TRBJ2-1; a weak D match, TRBD2 (6 bases). Trimming shortened V by 1 base and J by 5 bases, and 16 bases separated the two germline ends. CDR3 length: 16 amino acids. Germline values: CDR1 SGHRS, CDR2 YFSETQ. In DNA, the CDR3 is TGCGCCAGCAGCTTGTCGGGAGCCCGGTGGGACAATGAGCAGTTCTTC. This gives the protein CASSLSGARWDNEQFF.

This clone was seen a few times. The chain carries TRBV6-5 and TRBJ1-1; D is uncertain. Germline V lookup: CDR1 MNHEY, CDR2 SVGAGI. This CDR3 has 13 amino acids. The V end lost 5 bases, the J end lost 4 bases, and 11 bases lay between the germline ends. DNA of the CDR3: TGTGCCAGCAGTCGAGCTCGGGGCACTGAAGCTTTCTTT. Its protein is CASSRARGTEAFF.